The clone carrying this TCR beta chain was seen more than once but under ten times. V dropped 5 bases and J dropped 9; count of bases not matched to a gene: 7. The CDR3 covers 12 residues. Germline lookup yields CDR1 MNHEY and CDR2 SMNVEV (reference sequence). Source study methods: From reference gene primer amplification, estimates of nucleated cell counts were derived. TCRdb's copy holds only in-frame clones and misses some; the assay was immunoSEQ multiplex PCR. V and J calls and clone size are copied from that table; D and trimming were computed from the DNA. The sample shows 60,000 to 90,000 clones, 87% of them seen only once. These data originate in a study of blood T cell repertoires in COVID-19. Study background: There were acute and convalescent COVID-19 samples, and they came from the United States, Italy and Spain. The analysed material was cDNA or gDNA that came from T cells, B-cell-depleted T cells, or PBMCs.

The sequencing sample was made of peripheral blood. The clonotype was recovered from an elderly woman with active or convalescent COVID-19. The genes are TRBV27 and TRBJ2-7; 7 nucleotides match TRBD2. As DNA, the CDR3 is TGTGCCAGCAGTCGCACTAGCGTGGGGCAGTACTTC. Its translation: CASSRTSVGQYF.